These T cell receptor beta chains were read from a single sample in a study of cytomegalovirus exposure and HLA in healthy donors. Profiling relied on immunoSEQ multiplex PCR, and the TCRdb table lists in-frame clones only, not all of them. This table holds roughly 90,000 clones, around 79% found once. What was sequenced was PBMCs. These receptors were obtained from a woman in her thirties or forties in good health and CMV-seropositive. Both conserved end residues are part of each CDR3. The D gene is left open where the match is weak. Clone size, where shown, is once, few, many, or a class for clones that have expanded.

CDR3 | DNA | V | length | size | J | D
CASTSPGLGNYEQYF | TGTGCCAGCACCAGTCCGGGACTGGGGAACTACGAGCAGTACTTC | TRBV6-6 | 15 | few | TRBJ2-7 | NA
CASSLGLGTGSYEQYF | TGTGCCAGCAGCTTGGGTCTCGGGACAGGGTCCTACGAGCAGTACTTC | TRBV5-6 | 16 | NA | TRBJ2-7 | TRBD1
CASSWGTSGYEQYF | TGTGCCAGCAGCTGGGGGACTAGCGGGTACGAGCAGTACTTC | TRBV5-6 | 14 | NA | TRBJ2-7 | TRBD2
CASSFASGTPMDNEQFF | TGTGCCAGCAGTTTCGCTAGCGGAACTCCTATGGACAATGAGCAGTTCTTC | TRBV28 | 17 | NA | TRBJ2-1 | TRBD2
CAISYGTEQYF | TGTGCCATCAGTTACGGTACCGAGCAGTACTTC | TRBV10-3 | 11 | once | TRBJ2-7 | NA
CASSRGTGGTGNTIYF | TGCGCCAGCAGCAGGGGGACAGGGGGAACTGGAAACACCATATATTTT | TRBV5-1 | 16 | few | TRBJ1-3 | TRBD1
CAWSPIEKLFF | TGTGCCTGGAGCCCTATTGAAAAACTGTTTTTT | TRBV30 | 11 | few | TRBJ1-4 | NA
CASSPHPRDGYTF | TGTGCCAGCTCACCACACCCGCGGGATGGCTACACCTTC | TRBV18 | 13 | NA | TRBJ1-2 | NA
CASSEEGLNTEAFF | TGTGCCAGCAGTGAGGAGGGGCTAAACACTGAAGCTTTCTTT | TRBV6-1 | 14 | NA | TRBJ1-1 | NA
CASSLIPSNYEQYF | TGTGCCAGCAGCTTAATTCCTAGTAACTACGAGCAGTACTTC | TRBV7-3 | 14 | NA | TRBJ2-7 | NA
CASSQGRANEQFF | TGTGCCAGCAGCCAAGGGCGGGCCAATGAGCAGTTCTTC | TRBV4-2 | 13 | NA | TRBJ2-1 | NA
CASSPGVVANSRDTQYF | TGTGCCAGCAGCCCCGGGGTTGTAGCGAATTCACGAGATACGCAGTATTTT | TRBV11-3 | 17 | NA | TRBJ2-3 | NA
CASSLTPGGVGTDTQYF | TGTGCCAGCAGCTTAACGCCTGGCGGGGTAGGCACAGATACGCAGTATTTT | TRBV7-3 | 17 | NA | TRBJ2-3 | NA
CASRGTLADPSRSYNEQFF | TGTGCCAGCAGGGGCACCTTAGCGGACCCAAGCCGCTCCTACAATGAGCAGTTCTTC | TRBV27 | 19 | few | TRBJ2-1 | NA
CASSKTSPRTVGELFF | TGTGCCAGCAGTAAAACTAGCCCCCGTACGGTCGGGGAGCTGTTTTTT | TRBV2 | 16 | NA | TRBJ2-2 | NA
CASRRQGPQETQYF | TGTGCCAGCAGAAGACAGGGGCCCCAAGAGACCCAGTACTTC | TRBV28 | 14 | NA | TRBJ2-5 | TRBD1
CASSLVADTQYF | TGTGCCAGCAGCTTGGTAGCAGATACGCAGTATTTT | TRBV11-3 | 12 | NA | TRBJ2-3 | NA
CASSSGTGFTYEQYF | TGTGCCAGCAGCTCAGGGACAGGGTTTACCTACGAGCAGTACTTC | TRBV5-8 | 15 | NA | TRBJ2-7 | TRBD1
CSADKAGGTGELFF | TGCAGCGCAGATAAAGCGGGAGGTACCGGGGAGCTGTTTTTT | TRBV29-1 | 14 | NA | TRBJ2-2 | TRBD2
CASSIRSSTYEQYF | TGCGCCAGCAGCATACGGAGTAGCACCTACGAGCAGTACTTC | TRBV5-1 | 14 | medium-sized | TRBJ2-7 | NA
CASSLSGEGTQYF | TGTGCCAGCAGCTTATCGGGGGAGGGGACCCAGTACTTC | TRBV7-9 | 13 | NA | TRBJ2-5 | TRBD2
CASSKVRTGTTGELFF | TGTGCCAGCAGCAAAGTTCGGACAGGGACGACCGGGGAGCTGTTTTTT | TRBV9 | 16 | few | TRBJ2-2 | TRBD1
CASSPDTGWNFQYF | TGTGCCAGCAGCCCAGATACAGGGTGGAACTTTCAGTACTTC | TRBV7-9 | 14 | once | TRBJ2-4 | NA
CASSYRREGRNEQFF | TGTGCCAGCAGTTACCGGCGGGAGGGCAGGAATGAGCAGTTCTTC | TRBV6-5 | 15 | NA | TRBJ2-1 | TRBD2
CASSQVAPQGRELFF | TGCGCCAGCAGCCAAGTAGCCCCCCAGGGCCGGGAGCTGTTTTTT | TRBV4-1 | 15 | NA | TRBJ2-2 | NA
CASSLRGGHEQYF | TGTGCCAGCAGCTTAAGGGGGGGGCACGAGCAGTACTTC | TRBV7-3 | 13 | NA | TRBJ2-7 | NA
CASSLGSGSVYEQYF | TGTGCCAGCAGCTTAGGTAGCGGGAGCGTCTACGAGCAGTACTTC | TRBV13 | 15 | NA | TRBJ2-7 | TRBD2
CASSPAGTGGYEQYF | TGTGCCAGCTCACCAGCGGGGACAGGAGGCTACGAGCAGTACTTC | TRBV18 | 15 | NA | TRBJ2-7 | TRBD1
CASSLRSQETQYF | TGTGCCAGCAGCTTACGGAGCCAAGAGACCCAGTACTTC | TRBV7-2 | 13 | NA | TRBJ2-5 | NA
CASRPTTGGGQPQHF | TGTGCCAGCAGGCCGACGACAGGGGGCGGACAGCCCCAGCATTTT | TRBV28 | 15 | NA | TRBJ1-5 | TRBD1
CASSSRLAGGQKGTDTQYF | TGTGCCAGCAGCTCCCGACTAGCGGGAGGGCAGAAGGGCACAGATACGCAGTATTTT | TRBV21-1 | 19 | medium-sized | TRBJ2-3 | NA
CASSEAGQQNTEAFF | TGTGCCAGCAGTGAAGCAGGACAGCAGAACACTGAAGCTTTCTTT | TRBV2 | 15 | NA | TRBJ1-1 | NA
CASSHIVDTPVEQYF | TGTGCCAGCAGCCATATTGTGGACACCCCTGTTGAGCAGTACTTC | TRBV11-1 | 15 | NA | TRBJ2-7 | NA
CASSLSEGELFF | TGTGCCAGCAGCTTATCGGAGGGGGAGCTGTTTTTT | TRBV11-1 | 12 | NA | TRBJ2-2 | NA
CASSMYGQTSYGYTF | TGTGCCAGTAGTATGTATGGCCAGACTTCTTATGGCTACACCTTC | TRBV19 | 15 | NA | TRBJ1-2 | NA
CASSLASGEYNEQFF | TGTGCCAGCAGCTTAGCTAGCGGGGAATACAATGAGCAGTTCTTC | TRBV7-3 | 15 | once | TRBJ2-1 | TRBD2
CASSLEQGDYTF | TGTGCCAGCAGCTTAGAACAGGGGGACTACACCTTC | TRBV11-3 | 12 | NA | TRBJ1-2 | TRBD1
CASSLAGGSSTEAFF | TGTGCCAGCAGCTTAGCTGGGGGCTCCAGCACTGAAGCTTTCTTT | TRBV7-2 | 15 | NA | TRBJ1-1 | NA
CASSLGSTEAFF | TGCGCCAGCAGCTTGGGGAGTACTGAAGCTTTCTTT | TRBV5-1 | 12 | NA | TRBJ1-1 | NA